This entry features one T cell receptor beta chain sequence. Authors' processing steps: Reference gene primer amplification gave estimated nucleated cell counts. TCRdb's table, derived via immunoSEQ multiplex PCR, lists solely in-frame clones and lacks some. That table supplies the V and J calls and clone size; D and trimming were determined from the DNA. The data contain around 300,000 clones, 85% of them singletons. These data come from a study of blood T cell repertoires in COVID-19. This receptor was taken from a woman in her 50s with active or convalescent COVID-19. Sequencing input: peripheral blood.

Written as DNA, the CDR3 is TGTGCCAGCAGCGTAGCTGTCTCTGGGGCCAACGTCCTGACTTTC. Its protein is CASSVAVSGANVLTF. The chain couples TRBV9 to TRBJ2-6; no clear D gene. Germline lookup yields CDR1 SGDLS and CDR2 YYNGEE. The V end was cut by 0 bases, the J end by 0 bases, with 4 bases between. The CDR3 runs 15 residues.